A single TCR beta chain is shown here with its context. What antigen it recognizes has not been identified. Within one base of it there is no much larger clone, and no base qualities were kept. For sequencing of the TCRbeta CDR3 region, genomic DNA was extracted from the sorted cells. TCRbeta CDR3 regions were sequenced using the immunoSEQ Assay. Drawn from immuneACCESS, this table holds only the in-frame rearrangements with V and J called that TCRdb kept. Clones are partly lost; checked studies trace under half to an unresolved V gene and leave the rest unexplained. Within this sample are 50,000 or so clones, with roughly 90% of them counted one time only. 5% to 6.5% of the sample is taken by the ten largest. The germline V gene provides CDR1 SGHTA and CDR2 FQGNSA. The CDR3 spans 15 residues, from the cysteine through the phenylalanine. The read is trimmed to its CDR3 DNA, 45 bases read in frame from base 1. The V end loses 5 bases and the J end loses 4 bases, and a stretch of 15 bases separates them.

This entry comes from a study of OX40 agonist ivuxolimab in advanced cancers. Background on the whole study: Ivuxolimab, which targeted the costimulatory receptor OX40 (CD134), was an agonistic, fully human IgG2 monoclonal antibody. Intravenous ivuxolimab was administered to patients every 2 weeks at six dose levels: 0.01, 0.1, 0.3, 1.5, 3 and 10 mg/kg. Of the roughly 52 dose-escalation patients, hepatocellular carcinoma was present in about 20, melanoma in approximately 15, renal cell carcinoma in 9 and head and neck cancer in 9. The dose-escalation cohort was about 86% male with a mean age of about 65 years, ranging from roughly 23 to 80. Patients were allowed to have had prior anti-PD-1, anti-PD-L1 or anti-CTLA-4 therapy, and 40% of the dose-escalation patients had been treated with checkpoint inhibitors. Partial responses occurred in three dose-escalation patients: two with cutaneous melanoma and one with hepatocellular carcinoma. The point of sequencing TCRbeta in the periphery was to test whether ivuxolimab changed TCR sequence diversity and drove clonal T-cell expansion. The paper describes the monotherapy dose-escalation part (N of about 54 patients) of the phase I trial of ivuxolimab. Paper-wide results and their limitations: In partial responders in the 0.1-3.0 mg/kg groups, normalized peripheral clonal expansion was found to be among the lowest, especially among CD8+ T cells. Clonal expansion of both CD4+ and CD8+ blood T cells was observed from baseline to week 6 at doses 0.1 to 3.0 mg/kg. After ivuxolimab, CD8+ T cells had more expanded clones than CD4+ T cells on average. Low levels of normalized T-cell clonal expansion were also seen in some nonresponding patients. Which antigens the clonally expanded peripheral T cells were specific for was not determined.

The trial excluded patients who had a history of autoimmune disease or who were on systemic immunosuppression. Peripheral blood for TCR sequencing was drawn from every dose cohort at baseline, at cycle 4 day 1 and at cycle 7 day 1. Samples came from an open-label, multicenter, first-in-human phase I dose-escalation trial of ivuxolimab. Adults with locally advanced or metastatic melanoma, renal cell carcinoma, hepatocellular carcinoma or head and neck squamous cell carcinoma were enrolled in the trial. Before TCR sequencing, CD4+ T cells and CD8+ T cells were sorted from peripheral blood as separate populations.

The chain uses TRBV7-2 and TRBJ2-1; the D region possibly corresponds to TRBD2 (5 bases align). The sequence was collected from an adult with an advanced solid tumor such as melanoma, head and neck, liver or kidney cancer. This material consisted of CD4+ or CD8+ T cells sorted from blood, taken in a trial of the OX40 agonist ivuxolimab. CDR3 loop: CASSEPTSSYNEQFF. The base sequence is TGTGCCAGCAGCGAGCCTACTAGTAGTTACAATGAGCAGTTCTTC.